This T cell receptor (beta chain) was found in a study of T cells in Graves' hyperthyroidism and ophthalmopathy. CDR1 is MNHEY, CDR2 SMNVEV, per germline (reference sequence). The CDR3 totals 16 residues. This clonotype was detected only once. One end of the junction varies from germline; a read error may be responsible. Exclusion criteria comprised uncontrolled infection, other autoimmune disease, pregnancy or lactation. The PBMCs had their origin in approximately 10 ml of fresh peripheral blood. Amplified TCR beta CDR3 regions derived from RNA transcripts. First-round RT-PCR of the TCR CDR3 relied on the HTBI primer set. TCRdb called the multiplex PCR reads again in MiXCR, with one record for every CDR3 protein. The sample shows some 460,000 distinct CDR3 sequences, approximately 14% of them seen only once.

Specimen: blood. The clonotype originates from a woman between 18 and 30 years old with Graves' hyperthyroidism. The chain has TRBV27 and TRBJ2-2; TRBD1 might be the D (6 bases). This CDR3 is CATSDVPQGSTGELFF. Here the CDR3 DNA reads TGTGCCACCAGTGATGTTCCACAGGGTAGCACCGGGGAGCTGTTTTTT.